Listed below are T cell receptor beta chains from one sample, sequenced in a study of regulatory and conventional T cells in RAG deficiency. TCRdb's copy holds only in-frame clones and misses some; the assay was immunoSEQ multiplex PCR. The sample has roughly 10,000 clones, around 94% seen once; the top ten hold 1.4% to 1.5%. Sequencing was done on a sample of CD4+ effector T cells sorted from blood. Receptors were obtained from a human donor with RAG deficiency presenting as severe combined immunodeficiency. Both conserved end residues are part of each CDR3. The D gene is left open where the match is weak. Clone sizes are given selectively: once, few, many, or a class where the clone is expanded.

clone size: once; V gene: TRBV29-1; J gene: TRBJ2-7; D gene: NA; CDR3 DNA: TGCAGCGTTGGGGGGTCTCAACAGGGCCCGTCCTACGAGCAGTACTTC; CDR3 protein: CSVGGSQQGPSYEQYF
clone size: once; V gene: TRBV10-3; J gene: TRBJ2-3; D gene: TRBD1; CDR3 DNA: TGTGCCATCGGGACAGGGCCAGATACGCAGTATTTT; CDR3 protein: CAIGTGPDTQYF
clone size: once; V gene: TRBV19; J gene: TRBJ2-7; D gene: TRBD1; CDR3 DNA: TGTGCCAGTAGTTTTGACAGGGACGAGCAGTACTTC; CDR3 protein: CASSFDRDEQYF
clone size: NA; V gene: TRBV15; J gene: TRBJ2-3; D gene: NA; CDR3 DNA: TGTGCCACCAGCAGAGTGAGCAGCACAGATACGCAGTATTTT; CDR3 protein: CATSRVSSTDTQYF
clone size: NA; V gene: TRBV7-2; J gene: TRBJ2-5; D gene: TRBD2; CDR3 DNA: TGTGCCAGCATCCCCGGGACTAGCGGGAGCGGGGAGACCCAGTACTTC; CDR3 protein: CASIPGTSGSGETQYF
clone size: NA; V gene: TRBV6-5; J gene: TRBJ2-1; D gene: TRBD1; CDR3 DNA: TGTGCCAGCAGTCTTTCAGGGGGCTCCTACAATGAGCAGTTCTTC; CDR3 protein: CASSLSGGSYNEQFF
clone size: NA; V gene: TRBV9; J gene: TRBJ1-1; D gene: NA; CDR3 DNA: TGTGCCAGCAGCGACGGCAGGGGAAGGACTGAAGCTTTCTTT; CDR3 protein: CASSDGRGRTEAFF
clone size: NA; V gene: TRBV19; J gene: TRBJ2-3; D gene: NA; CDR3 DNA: TGTGCCAGCCTAGACAGCACAGATACGCAGTATTTT; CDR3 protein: CASLDSTDTQYF
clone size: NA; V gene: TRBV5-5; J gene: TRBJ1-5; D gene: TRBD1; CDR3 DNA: TGTGCCAGCAGCTTCAGGGGGCGCGATCAGCCCCAGCATTTT; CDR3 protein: CASSFRGRDQPQHF
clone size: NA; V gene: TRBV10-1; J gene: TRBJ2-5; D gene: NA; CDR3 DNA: TGCGCCAGCAGCAGGGGGGCCGGGGAGACCCAGTACTTC; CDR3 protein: CASSRGAGETQYF
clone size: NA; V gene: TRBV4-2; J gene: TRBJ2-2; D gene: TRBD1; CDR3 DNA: TGTGCCAGCAGCCCCACCCCAGACAGGGGGAACACCGGGGAGCTGTTTTTT; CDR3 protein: CASSPTPDRGNTGELFF
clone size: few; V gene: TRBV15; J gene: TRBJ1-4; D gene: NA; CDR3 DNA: TGTGCCACCAGCAGAGATTGGGGGGAGGCTAATGAAAAACTGTTTTTT; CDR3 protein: CATSRDWGEANEKLFF
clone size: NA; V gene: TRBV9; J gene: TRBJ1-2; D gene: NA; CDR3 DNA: TGTGCCAGCAGCCGCCGCGGGCCGTTTGGGAATGGCTACACCTTC; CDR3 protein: CASSRRGPFGNGYTF
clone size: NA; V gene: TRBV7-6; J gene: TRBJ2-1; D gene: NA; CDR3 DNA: TGTGCCAGCAGCTTAGTGGGGGCTGTAGGCAATGAGCAGTTCTTC; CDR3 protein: CASSLVGAVGNEQFF
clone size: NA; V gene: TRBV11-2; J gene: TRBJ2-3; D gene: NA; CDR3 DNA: TGTGCCAGCAGCTGGGTTAGGGGGGCGCGGTTCGATACGCAGTATTTT; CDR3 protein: CASSWVRGARFDTQYF
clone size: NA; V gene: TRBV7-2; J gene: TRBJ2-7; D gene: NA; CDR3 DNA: TGTGCCAGCAGCTTAGCCGGGACGAATTCCTACGAGCAGTACTTC; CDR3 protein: CASSLAGTNSYEQYF
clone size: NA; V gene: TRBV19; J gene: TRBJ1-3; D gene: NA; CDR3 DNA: TGTGCCAGTAGCCACTGGGGGGCTGGAAACACCATATATTTT; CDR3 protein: CASSHWGAGNTIYF
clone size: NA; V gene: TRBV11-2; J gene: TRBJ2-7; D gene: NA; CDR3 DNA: TGTGCCAGCAGCCTCCTGAACGCGGGGTACGAGCAGTACTTC; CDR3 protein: CASSLLNAGYEQYF
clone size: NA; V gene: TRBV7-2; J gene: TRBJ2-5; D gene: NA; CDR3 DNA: TGTGCCAGCAGCTCAAAAGAGACCCAGTACTTC; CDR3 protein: CASSSKETQYF
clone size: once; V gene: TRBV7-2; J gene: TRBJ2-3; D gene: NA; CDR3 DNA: TGTGCCAGCAGTTCTACTGTCGGGGATACGCAGTATTTT; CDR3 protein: CASSSTVGDTQYF
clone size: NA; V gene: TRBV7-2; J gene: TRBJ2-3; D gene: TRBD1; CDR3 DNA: TGTGCCAGCAGCGTGGACAGGGAAGATACGCAGTATTTT; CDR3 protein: CASSVDREDTQYF
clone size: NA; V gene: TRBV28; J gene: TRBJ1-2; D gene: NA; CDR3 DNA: TGTGCCAGCAGTCAAACAGGCTATGGCTACACCTTC; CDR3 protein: CASSQTGYGYTF
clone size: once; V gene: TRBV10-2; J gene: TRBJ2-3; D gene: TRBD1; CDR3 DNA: TGCGCCAGCAGTGAGTGGACAGGGGAGGTTTGGGGCACGCAGTATTTT; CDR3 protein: CASSEWTGEVWGTQYF
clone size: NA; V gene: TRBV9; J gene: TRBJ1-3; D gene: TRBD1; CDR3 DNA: TGTGCCAGCAGCGTACAGGGGGCGATTGGAAACACCATATATTTT; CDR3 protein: CASSVQGAIGNTIYF
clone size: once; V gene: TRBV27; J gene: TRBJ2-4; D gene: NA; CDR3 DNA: TGTGCCAGCCAGATGACTAGGGCGGGTAAAAACATTCAGTACTTC; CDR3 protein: CASQMTRAGKNIQYF
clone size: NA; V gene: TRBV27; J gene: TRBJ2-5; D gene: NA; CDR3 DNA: TGTGCCAGCAGTTATAAAGTCCAAGAGACCCAGTACTTC; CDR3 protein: CASSYKVQETQYF
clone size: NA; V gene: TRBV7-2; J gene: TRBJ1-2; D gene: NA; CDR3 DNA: TGTGCCAGCAGCTTATACCGGTATTATGGCTACACCTTC; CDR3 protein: CASSLYRYYGYTF
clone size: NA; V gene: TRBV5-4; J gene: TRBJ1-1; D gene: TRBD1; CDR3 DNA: TGTGCCAGCAGTAGGACAGGGGGCCCTCGAGGTGAAGCTTTCTTT; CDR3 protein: CASSRTGGPRGEAFF
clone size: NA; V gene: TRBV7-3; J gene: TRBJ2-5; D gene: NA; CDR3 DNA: TGTGCCAGCAGCTTAAGGACGACAGGGCGGGGTGGTGAGACCCAGTACTTC; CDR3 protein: CASSLRTTGRGGETQYF
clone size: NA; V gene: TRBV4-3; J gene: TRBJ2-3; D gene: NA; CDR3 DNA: TGCGCCAGCAGCCAAGGGGCTAGCCGACCCACAGATACGCAGTATTTT; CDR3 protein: CASSQGASRPTDTQYF
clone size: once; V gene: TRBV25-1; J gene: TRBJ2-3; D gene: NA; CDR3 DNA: TGTGCCAGCAATAGGCTCGGAGATACGCAGTATTTT; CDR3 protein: CASNRLGDTQYF
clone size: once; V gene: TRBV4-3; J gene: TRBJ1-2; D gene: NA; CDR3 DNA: TGCGCCAGCAGCCAAGAAGTCACTAGAGAGTATGGCTACACCTTC; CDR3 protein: CASSQEVTREYGYTF
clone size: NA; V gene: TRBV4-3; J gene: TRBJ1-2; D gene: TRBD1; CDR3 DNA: TGCGCCAGCAGCCAAGATCAGAGGACAGGGGATGGCTACACCTTC; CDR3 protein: CASSQDQRTGDGYTF
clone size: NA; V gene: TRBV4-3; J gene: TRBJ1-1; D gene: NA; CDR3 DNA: TGCGCCAGCAGCGGTCCAGGGCTCACTGAAGCTTTCTTT; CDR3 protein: CASSGPGLTEAFF